This T cell receptor beta chain was recorded in a study of molecular identifiers for immune sequencing clone quantification. Whole-study results and caveats: Whereas clones above 20 RNA copies held under 1% of naive-cell molecules, they held over 97% of effector molecules.

V lost 5 bases to trimming and J lost 5 bases, with 9 bases between them. The CDR3 is 12 residues long. Germline V gene lookup returns CDR1 MGHRA and CDR2 YSYEKL. Sorting isolated naive CD8 T cells as CD8+CD4-CCR7+CD45RA+ events. This clonotype was found a few times. Its antigen is currently unknown. TCRdb called the PCR reads again in MiXCR, with one record for every CDR3 protein. The sample lists roughly 93,000 distinct CDR3 sequences; over 15% were seen once. Input material: naive CD8+ T cells from blood, with Jurkat cell RNA spiked in. Subset reported: FACS-sorted CD8+CD4-CCR7+CD45RA+ naive T cells. The rearrangement uses TRBV4-1 and TRBJ1-1; D is ambiguous. The clonotype originates from a human donor in good health. Some libraries in this study had Jurkat cell RNA spiked in. CDR3 residues: CASSGRGTEAFF. CDR3 nucleotides: TGCGCCAGCAGCGGGCGTGGGACTGAAGCTTTCTTT.